This T cell receptor beta chain was recorded in a study of technical replicates of blood from a few donors. Germline V gene data show CDR1 as GTSNPN and CDR2 as SVGIG (reference sequence). V shed 5 bases, J shed 4 bases, and the junction held 15 bases outside the gene matches. CDR3 length equals 16 residues. Data came from immunoSEQ multiplex PCR; TCRdb stores just in-frame clones and leaves some out. The data contain some 69,000 clones, approximately 89% of them singletons. The receptor comes from a human donor in good health. Some clones in this sample may be carry-over from other donors' samples. The sample taken for sequencing was PBMCs. V is TRBV30 and J is TRBJ2-7; 9 nucleotides agree with TRBD2. CDR3 bases: TGTGCCTGGTCTGCGGGACTAGCCGGGGCTTCATACGAGCAGTACTTC. As protein: CAWSAGLAGASYEQYF.